This T cell receptor beta chain derives from a study of blood T cell repertoires in COVID-19. On the study more broadly: Researchers got acute and convalescent COVID-19 samples from the United States, Italy and Spain. The analysed material was cDNA or gDNA that came from T cells, B-cell-depleted T cells, or PBMCs.

Profiling relied on immunoSEQ multiplex PCR, and the TCRdb table lists in-frame clones only, not all of them. The sample includes about 160,000 clones, 92% of them seen just once. This CDR3 is built from 13 residues. Per the germline V gene, CDR1 is SGDLS and CDR2 is YYNGEE. The V gene end was trimmed by 3 bases and the J gene end by 5 bases; junction bases not matched to a gene: 4. A Seattle source enrolled patients during active infection and followed them longitudinally. The chain is built from TRBV9 and TRBJ1-1; the match to TRBD1 covers 7 bases. The source material was peripheral blood. The sequence was obtained from a man aged 25 to 45 with COVID-19, enrolled during active disease. Here the CDR3 reads CASSAVTGTEAFF. The CDR3 DNA is TGTGCCAGCAGCGCCGTGACAGGGACTGAAGCTTTCTTT. Drawing the rest from reference TRBV9 and TRBJ1-1, the complete variable domain is DSGVTQTPKHLITATGQRVTLRCSPRSGDLSVYWYQQSLDQGLQFLIQYYNGEERAKGNILERFSAQQFPDLHSELNLSSLELGDSALYFCASSAVTGTEAFFGQGTRLTVV.